What follows are 17 T cell receptor beta chains derived from one specimen sequenced in a study of T cell repertoires in cytomegalovirus infection. From the reads, TCRdb called clonotypes with MiXCR, one entry per CDR3 protein. The sample yields fewer than 300,000 distinct CDR3 sequences, about 25% seen once. The sample was PBMCs. All receptors come from a human donor in good health (CMV status not recorded). Some clones in this sample may be carry-over from other donors' samples.

The chain combines TRBV20-1 with TRBJ2-1, with TRBD2 matching over 8 bases. Germline lookup yields CDR1 DFQATT and CDR2 SNEGSKA (reference sequence). The CDR3 has 14 residues. J gave up 5 bases and V 5 bases, and 8 bases lay outside the gene matches. Written as DNA, the CDR3 is TGCAGTGCTGAGATGGCGGGAGGTCACAATGAGCAGTTCTTC. This codes for CSAEMAGGHNEQFF.

This clonotype was counted only a few times. The J gene is TRBJ2-5, the V gene TRBV20-1; 10 nucleotides align to TRBD2. Germline lookup yields CDR1 DFQATT and CDR2 SNEGSKA (reference sequence). J was trimmed by 7 bases and V by 3 bases; bases with no gene match: 8. This CDR3 is built from 14 residues. CDR3 in amino acids: CSARLAGALATQYF. Written as DNA, the CDR3 is TGCAGTGCTAGGCTAGCGGGGGCCCTGGCGACCCAGTACTTC.

CDR3 nucleotides: TGTGCCAGCAGTGAGACAGCAAATTCACCCCTCCACTTT. It specifies CASSETANSPLHF. This chain links TRBV6-1 with TRBJ1-6, with TRBD1 as a possible D gene (5 bases). CDR1 MNHNS and CDR2 SASEGT come from the germline V gene. With 3 bases removed from V and 7 bases from J, the gap between germline ends came to 7 bases. The CDR3 runs 13 residues.

The table lists this clonotype with many counts. The gene calls are TRBV7-2 and TRBJ2-1, with a tentative D call TRBD2 (5 bases). CDR3 length equals 15 residues. Per germline, CDR1 SGHTA and CDR2 FQGNSA. Trimming took 6 bases from V and 0 from J, leaving 12 bases between them. The CDR3 protein is CASSPASSSYNEQFF. CDR3 nucleotide sequence: TGTGCCAGCAGTCCAGCTAGCAGCTCCTACAATGAGCAGTTCTTC.

V usage is TRBV11-2 and J usage is TRBJ2-1; 7 nucleotides agree with TRBD2. CDR3 length equals 19 residues. In germline, CDR1 is SGHAT, CDR2 FQNNGV. With 6 bases clipped from V and 0 bases from J, the junction kept 17 bases outside the gene matches. CDR3 DNA: TGTGCCAGCAGTTCCCAGATTGGGGGGGAAAGGAGCTCCTACAATGAGCAGTTCTTC. Translated: CASSSQIGGERSSYNEQFF.

This rearrangement joins TRBV6-2 or TRBV6-3 to TRBJ2-7; TRBD1 matches at 8 bases. The CDR3 loop spans 19 amino acids. Germline CDR1 MNHEY, CDR2 SVGEGT. V shed 2 bases, J shed 2 bases, and the junction held 17 bases outside the gene matches. In nucleotides, the CDR3 is TGTGCCAGCAGTTACCTAAATCCCGGGACAGGCCGCCACCCCTACGAGCAGTACTTC. It specifies CASSYLNPGTGRHPYEQYF.

The V call is TRBV10-2, the J call TRBJ1-5, with 7 bases lining up with TRBD1. CDR3 length: 14 residues. Germline V gene sequence: CDR1 WSHSY, CDR2 SAAADI. V shed 0 bases and J 7 bases; nucleotides not matched to a gene: 3. CDR3 residues: CASSESQGIQPQHF. CDR3 in DNA: TGCGCCAGCAGTGAGTCACAGGGGATCCAGCCCCAGCATTTT.

This clonotype was counted only a few times. The chain links TRBV20-1 to TRBJ2-7, with 14 nucleotides matching TRBD2. Looked up from germline, CDR1 is DFQATT and CDR2 is SNEGSKA (reference sequence). The CDR3 totals 14 residues. The ends lost 5 bases at V and 5 bases at J; junction bases unmatched: 5. Here the CDR3 DNA reads TGCAGTGCTGGGACTAGCGGGAGCCACAACGAGCAGTACTTC. It codes for CSAGTSGSHNEQYF.

This clonotype appeared once. This CDR3 is missing its conserved last phenylalanine or tryptophan, likely due to a read error. The chain is built from TRBV12-3 or TRBV12-4 and TRBJ2-3; D remains unclear. The V end was cut by 0 bases, the J end by 5 bases, with 9 bases between. The length of the CDR3 is 14 residues. The CDR3 sequence: CASSLAATVDTQYS. DNA of the CDR3: TGTGCCAGCAGTTTAGCGGCGACTGTAGATACGCAGTATTCT.

The chain recombines TRBV5-1 with TRBJ2-5; D is perhaps TRBD1 or TRBD2 (5 bases each). The CDR3 covers 16 residues. V lost 2 bases, J lost 1 base, and 15 bases lay in between. The germline V gene encodes CDR1 SGHRS and CDR2 YFSETQ. Here the CDR3 DNA reads TGCGCCAGCAGCTTAACACTTCGGGACGCCCAAGAGACCCAGTACTTC. The encoded protein is CASSLTLRDAQETQYF.

This clonotype was detected only a few times. This chain joins TRBV10-3 and TRBJ2-2, with TRBD1 identical over 7 bases. The V gene end was trimmed by 10 bases and the J gene end by 6 bases; junction bases not matched to a gene: 11. The germline CDR1 and CDR2 sequences are ENHRY and SYGVKD. CDR3 length equals 14 residues. The CDR3 loop reads CASEENRGAGELFF. CDR3 coding DNA: TGTGCCAGTGAAGAGAACAGGGGAGCCGGGGAGCTGTTTTTT.

This clonotype occurred many times. The DNA of the CDR3 is TGTGCCAGCAGCACACTGCGCTCTGGGGCCAACGTCCTGACTTTC. Protein: CASSTLRSGANVLTF. V gene TRBV7-8 combines with J gene TRBJ2-6; D uncertain. Trimming removed 5 bases at V and 0 bases at J, with 8 bases between. This CDR3 is 15 amino acids long. The V gene's germline CDR1 is SGHVS and CDR2 FQNEAQ.

This clonotype has at least ten counts. This rearrangement joins TRBV28 to TRBJ2-7, with 10 bases lining up with TRBD1. The CDR3 is made up of 15 amino acids. CDR1 is MDHEN and CDR2 is SYDVKM in the germline V gene. After removal of 4 bases from V and 4 bases from J, the junction contained 7 bases not matched to a gene. The CDR3 nucleotides read TGTGCCAGCAGTTCCCGGACAGGGGGGCGATACGAGCAGTACTTC. Its translation is CASSSRTGGRYEQYF.

This clonotype was seen more than once but under ten times. This chain joins TRBV20-1 and TRBJ2-1; no definite D call. CDR3 length: 13 amino acids. Germline CDR1 DFQATT, CDR2 SNEGSKA (reference sequence). Trimming removed 2 bases from V and 9 bases from J, with 14 bases in between. CDR3 coding DNA: TGCAGTGCTAGACAGAGGTTTATCGGTGAGCAGTTCTTC. Translation gives CSARQRFIGEQFF.

There are a few counts of this clonotype. V gene TRBV29-1 combines with J gene TRBJ2-2; D is uncertain. V was trimmed by 1 base and J by 5 bases, leaving 5 bases between them. CDR1 and CDR2 (germline): SQVTM, ANQGSEA. The CDR3 has 12 amino acids. The CDR3 here is CSVEGQTGELFF. DNA for the CDR3: TGCAGCGTTGAAGGACAAACCGGGGAGCTGTTTTTT.

Only a few counts were recorded for this clonotype. The chain carries TRBV6-6 and TRBJ2-3; maybe TRBD1 (6 bases). Germline values: CDR1 MNHNY, CDR2 SVGAGI (reference sequence). This CDR3 has 15 residues. V was trimmed by 2 bases and J by 1 base, leaving 10 bases between them. CDR3 region: CASSYLGGGTDTQYF. Here the CDR3 DNA reads TGTGCCAGCAGTTACCTTGGGGGCGGCACAGATACGCAGTATTTT.

The table lists this clonotype with many counts. The rearrangement uses TRBV7-2 and TRBJ2-7; D unresolved. V lost 2 bases and J 4 bases, leaving 12 bases between the germline ends. The CDR3 runs to 14 residues. The V gene's germline CDR1 is SGHTA and CDR2 FQGNSA. The CDR3 nucleotides are TGTGCCAGCAGCTTATCCGTAGACCCTTACGAGCAGTACTTC. Amino acids: CASSLSVDPYEQYF. The full variable domain, in which reference TRBV7-2 and TRBJ2-7 provide the parts outside the CDR3, is GAGVSQSPSNKVTEKGKDVELRCDPISGHTALYWYRQSLGQGLEFLIYFQGNSAPDKSGLPSDRFSAERTGGSVSTLTIQRTQQEDSAVYLCASSLSVDPYEQYFGPGTRLTVT.